Shown below are 13 T cell receptor beta chains from a single sample sequenced in a study of cytomegalovirus exposure and HLA in healthy donors. PCR was performed using 60 Vbeta and 13 Jbeta primers. Some clones are missing from TCRdb's copy, which holds only in-frame ones; the method was immunoSEQ multiplex PCR. The sample records some 170,000 clones, about 9% being singletons. Material for sequencing was PBMCs. The receptors stem from a woman in her twenties or thirties in good health and CMV-seropositive.

The table lists this clone with a few counts. This chain connects TRBV9 to TRBJ2-1; 13 bases are shared with TRBD2. With V trimmed by 1 base and J by 4 bases, 5 bases remained unmatched. This CDR3 region has 17 residues. The germline CDR1 and CDR2 sequences are SGDLS and YYNGEE. For the CDR3, the DNA is TGTGCCAGCAGCGTAAAGCGGACTAGCGGGGGATACAATGAGCAGTTCTTC. This sequence encodes CASSVKRTSGGYNEQFF.

A few counts support this clone. The chain recombines TRBV30 with TRBJ2-7; possibly TRBD1 for D (5 bases). The germline V gene has CDR1 GTSNPN and CDR2 SVGIG (reference sequence). The V gene lost 1 base and the J gene lost 3 bases, with 7 bases spanning the gap. The length of the CDR3 is 12 residues. In DNA form, the CDR3 reads TGTGCCTGGAGTGAACAGGTCTACGAGCAGTACTTC. It codes for CAWSEQVYEQYF.

This clone was seen only a few times. The chain recombines TRBV27 with TRBJ1-2; TRBD1 matches at 8 bases. This CDR3 has 15 residues. The germline gives CDR1 MNHEY, CDR2 SMNVEV (reference sequence). Trimming cost V 4 bases and J 8 bases; bases outside gene matches: 12. Here the CDR3 reads CASSSPDRGWRGYTF. The CDR3 DNA is TGTGCCAGCAGTTCCCCCGACAGGGGATGGAGAGGCTACACCTTC.

This clone was seen only a few times. The J gene is TRBJ1-3, the V gene TRBV7-2; D is ambiguous. The CDR3 has 16 amino acids. Trimming stripped 5 bases from V and 0 bases from J, with 14 bases between. Germline values: CDR1 SGHTA, CDR2 FQGNSA. CDR3 region: CASSPLSGFSGNTIYF. The CDR3, as DNA: TGTGCCAGCAGCCCGTTATCGGGGTTCTCTGGAAACACCATATATTTT.

This clone appeared a few times. The chain combines TRBV15 with TRBJ2-3, with 7 bases matching TRBD2. CDR3 length equals 17 residues. Germline V gene lookup returns CDR1 LNHNV and CDR2 YYDKDF (reference sequence). After removal of 0 bases from V and 1 base from J, the junction contained 7 bases not matched to a gene. The CDR3 region is CATSRDWTAGGTDTQYF. As DNA, the CDR3 is TGTGCCACCAGCAGAGATTGGACGGCGGGGGGCACAGATACGCAGTATTTT.

This clone was detected a few times. This rearrangement joins TRBV5-6 to TRBJ2-2; 12 bases match TRBD2. The V and J ends lost 4 bases and 1 base, in that order; junction bases with no gene match: 11. Germline V gene sequence: CDR1 SGHDT, CDR2 YYEEEE. The CDR3 length is 19 residues. The CDR3 loop is CASSPTRLAGGLNTGELFF. The CDR3 DNA reads TGTGCCAGCAGCCCCACTAGGCTAGCGGGAGGGCTGAACACCGGGGAGCTGTTTTTT.

The CDR3 is CATSRGLAGVQDTQYF. CDR3 DNA sequence: TGTGCCACCAGCAGGGGACTAGCGGGAGTACAAGATACGCAGTATTTT. This chain links TRBV15 with TRBJ2-3, with 14 positions matching TRBD2. The germline V gene encodes CDR1 LNHNV and CDR2 YYDKDF (reference sequence). V lost 3 bases to trimming and J lost 5 bases; unmatched junction nucleotides: 4. The CDR3 covers 16 residues.

This clone turned up a few times. The gene calls are TRBV5-6 and TRBJ2-2; the match to TRBD2 covers 9 bases. This CDR3 has 19 amino acids. V was pared by 1 base and J by 3 bases, with 13 bases of the junction left unmatched. Germline loops: CDR1 SGHDT, CDR2 YYEEEE. The CDR3 DNA follows: TGTGCCAGCAGCTTGAGCCAGGTAGCGGGAGTTCTATACACCGGGGAGCTGTTTTTT. As protein: CASSLSQVAGVLYTGELFF. Combining the CDR3 with reference TRBV5-6 and TRBJ2-2 gives the whole variable domain DAGVTQSPTHLIKTRGQQVTLRCSPKSGHDTVSWYQQALGQGPQFIFQYYEEEERQRGNFPDRFSGHQFPNYSSELNVNALLLGDSALYLCASSLSQVAGVLYTGELFFGEGSRLTVL.

This clone appeared a single time. The V and J genes are TRBV10-1 and TRBJ1-2; 9 bases map to TRBD1. Germline CDR1 is WNHNN and CDR2 is SYGVQD (reference sequence). With V trimmed by 6 bases and J by 4 bases, 18 bases remained unmatched. This CDR3 comprises 18 residues. DNA for the CDR3: TGCGCCAGCAGGACCTCTTTACCGGGACAGGGTACGAGCTATGGCTACACCTTC. Protein: CASRTSLPGQGTSYGYTF.

In its sample, this clone was seen a few times. The rearrangement joins TRBV19 to TRBJ2-1; weak D call: TRBD1 (5 bases). Germline V gene lookup returns CDR1 LNHDA and CDR2 SQIVND (reference sequence). With 7 bases removed from V and 8 bases from J, the gap between germline ends came to 18 bases. CDR3 length: 14 residues. Here the CDR3 DNA reads TGTGCCAGTACCATAAGGGGCAGGGCCCATGAGCAGTTCTTC. Translating it yields CASTIRGRAHEQFF.

The J gene is TRBJ1-5, the V gene TRBV21-1. TRBV21-1 is reported as a pseudogene. This CDR3 region has 17 residues. For the CDR3, the DNA is TGTGCCAGCAGCTTACCTTCGTGGAGGGGGAGGGGGCAGCCCCAGCATTTT. Translating gives CASSLPSWRGRGQPQHF.

This clone was counted a few times. The chain couples TRBV5-1 to TRBJ2-7, with TRBD1 matching over 9 bases. The CDR3 length is 14 residues. V lost 8 bases, J lost 1 base, and 7 bases stayed unmatched. Germline CDR1 and CDR2: SGHRS and YFSETQ. CDR3 sequence reads: CASTPGTGSYEQYF. The CDR3 coding sequence is TGCGCCAGTACCCCCGGGACAGGGTCCTACGAGCAGTACTTC.

This clone was counted a few times. The genes are TRBV19 and TRBJ1-1; TRBD1 might be the D (5 bases). The V gene lost 10 bases and the J gene lost 4 bases, with 13 bases spanning the gap. This CDR3 contains 12 residues. Germline-derived CDR1 and CDR2 are LNHDA and SQIVND (reference sequence). The CDR3 DNA follows: TGTGCCACCCTCTCGGGGGGCACTGAAGCTTTCTTT. It specifies CATLSGGTEAFF.